This T cell receptor beta chain derives from a study of PD-1 blockade in classical Hodgkin lymphoma. Study outcomes and limitations: Reports described newly diagnosed patients as having lower baseline TCR diversity than healthy donors.

J was trimmed by 4 bases and V by 4 bases; bases with no gene match: 7. Germline V CDR1 and CDR2: GTSNPN, SVGIG (reference sequence). CDR3 size: 13 residues. Remarks on this clone: Its antigen is not known.

The time point: newly diagnosed, previously untreated cHL patient sample. Negative selection with magnets was how CD8+ T cells were isolated from the thawed PBMCs. The protocol was immunoSEQ multiplex PCR, while the TCRdb copy is restricted to in-frame clones and leaves out a portion. The sample has some 10,000 clones, 65% to 90% seen once; the top ten hold 14% to 15%. The source material was CD8+ T cells from blood. The chain employs TRBV30 and TRBJ2-7; 7 bases match TRBD1. The clonotype comes from a human donor with classical Hodgkin lymphoma. The CDR3 DNA reads as TGTGCCTGGACGGACGGCAGGGGGTACGAGCAGTACTTC. Its translation: CAWTDGRGYEQYF. The variable domain in full, completed from reference TRBV30 and TRBJ2-7, reads SQTIHQWPATLVQPVGSPLSLECTVEGTSNPNLYWYRQAAGRGLQLLFYSVGIGQISSEVPQNLSASRPQDRQFILSSKKLLLSDSGFYLCAWTDGRGYEQYFGPGTRLTVT.